These 5 T cell receptor beta chains originate from one sample sequenced in a study of control samples from healthy donors and cancer patients. The data were produced by immunoSEQ multiplex PCR, yet TCRdb's version contains in-frame clones alone and is incomplete. The sample has 150,000 to 170,000 clones, around 95% seen once. The sample taken for sequencing was blood. The receptors shown here come from a man aged 40-49 years in good health.

This rearrangement joins TRBV10-3 to TRBJ2-2; possible D gene TRBD1, 6 bases. This CDR3 is 12 amino acids long. V lost 7 bases and J lost 3, with 6 bases in between. Germline V gene data show CDR1 as ENHRY and CDR2 as SYGVKD. The DNA for the CDR3 is TGTGCCATCAAGGGGGACACCGGGGAGCTGTTTTTT. It encodes CAIKGDTGELFF.

This chain links TRBV14 with TRBJ2-2; D may be TRBD1 (6 bases). V gave up 3 bases and J gave up 0 bases, with 14 bases separating them. From germline, CDR1 is SGHDN and CDR2 FVKESK. The CDR3 has 17 residues. The CDR3 sequence: CASSHGETGPNTGELFF. Written as DNA, the CDR3 is TGTGCCAGCAGCCACGGGGAGACAGGCCCGAACACCGGGGAGCTGTTTTTT.

A single count supports this clone. The rearrangement links TRBV19 to TRBJ2-3; a possible D gene is TRBD1 (6 bases). Germline CDR1 LNHDA, CDR2 SQIVND (reference sequence). The CDR3 sequence is 15 residues long. V was trimmed by 7 bases and J by 2 bases, leaving 16 bases between them. The CDR3 nucleotides read TGTGCCAGTAACCTTCAGGGGAAAATCACAGATACGCAGTATTTT. Its protein is CASNLQGKITDTQYF.

The chain has TRBV11-3 and TRBJ2-7; the D is unclear. Trimming left V 1 base short and J 3 bases short, with 7 bases between. CDR3 length: 13 amino acids. CDR1 is SGHNT, CDR2 YENEEA, per germline. The CDR3 loop reads CASSLGADYEQYF. The CDR3 nucleotides are TGTGCCAGCAGCTTAGGAGCAGACTACGAGCAGTACTTC.

V and J are TRBV24-1 and TRBJ1-1, with D possibly matching TRBD1 (5 bases). Deletions cut 2 bases from V and 1 base from J, with 10 bases between. CDR1 is KGHDR, CDR2 SFDVKD, per germline. The CDR3 length is 15 residues. The CDR3 protein is CATSDSLGGNTEAFF. In DNA, the CDR3 is TGTGCCACCAGTGATTCCCTCGGGGGGAACACTGAAGCTTTCTTT.